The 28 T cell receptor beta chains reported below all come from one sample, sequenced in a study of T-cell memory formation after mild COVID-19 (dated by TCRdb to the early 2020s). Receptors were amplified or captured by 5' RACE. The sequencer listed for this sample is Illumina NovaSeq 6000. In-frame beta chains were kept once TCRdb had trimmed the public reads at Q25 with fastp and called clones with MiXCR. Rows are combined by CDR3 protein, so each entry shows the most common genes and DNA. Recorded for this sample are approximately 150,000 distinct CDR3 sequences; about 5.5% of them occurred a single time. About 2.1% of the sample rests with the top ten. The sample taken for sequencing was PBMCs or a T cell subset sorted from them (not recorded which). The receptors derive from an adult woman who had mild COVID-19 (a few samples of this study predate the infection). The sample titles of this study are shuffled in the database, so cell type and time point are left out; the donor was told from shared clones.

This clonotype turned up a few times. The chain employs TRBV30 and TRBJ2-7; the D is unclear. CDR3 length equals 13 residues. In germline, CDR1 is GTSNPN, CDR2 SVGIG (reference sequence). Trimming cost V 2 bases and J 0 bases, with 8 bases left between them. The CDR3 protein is CAWSRSASYEQYF. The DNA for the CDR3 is TGTGCCTGGAGTAGGAGCGCCTCCTACGAGCAGTACTTC.

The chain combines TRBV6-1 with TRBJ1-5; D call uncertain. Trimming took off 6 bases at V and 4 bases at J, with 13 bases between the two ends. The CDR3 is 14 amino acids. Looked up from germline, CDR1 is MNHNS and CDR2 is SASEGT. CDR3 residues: CASRLDHRNQPQHF. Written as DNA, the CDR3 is TGTGCCAGCAGACTCGACCACCGAAATCAGCCCCAGCATTTT.

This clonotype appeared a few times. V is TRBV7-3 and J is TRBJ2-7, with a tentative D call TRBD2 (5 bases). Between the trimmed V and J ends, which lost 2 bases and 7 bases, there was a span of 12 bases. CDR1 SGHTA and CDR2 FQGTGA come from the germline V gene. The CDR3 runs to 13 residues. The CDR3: CASSLGSGLEQYF. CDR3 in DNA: TGTGCCAGCAGCTTAGGGTCGGGGTTGGAGCAGTACTTC.

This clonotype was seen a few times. The CDR3 DNA reads TGTGCCTGGAGTGTACACCCCCTGTACTACGAGCAGTACTTC. Amino acid sequence: CAWSVHPLYYEQYF. This rearrangement joins TRBV30 to TRBJ2-7; D uncertain. This CDR3 comprises 14 residues. V was clipped by 0 bases and J by 3 bases, with 12 bases between them. CDR1 and CDR2 from the germline V gene are GTSNPN and SVGIG (reference sequence).

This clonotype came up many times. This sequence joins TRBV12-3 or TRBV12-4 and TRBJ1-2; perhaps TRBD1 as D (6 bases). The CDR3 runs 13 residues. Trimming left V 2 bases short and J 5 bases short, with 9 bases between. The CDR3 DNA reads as TGTGCCAGCAGTTTAAGTACAGGGTATGGCTACACCTTC. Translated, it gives CASSLSTGYGYTF.

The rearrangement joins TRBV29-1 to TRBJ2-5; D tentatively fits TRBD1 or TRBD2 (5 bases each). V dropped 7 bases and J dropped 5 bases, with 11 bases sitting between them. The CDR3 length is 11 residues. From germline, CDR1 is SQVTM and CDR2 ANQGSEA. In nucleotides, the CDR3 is TGCAGCGCAAGGTGGGGGGAGACCCAGTACTTC. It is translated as CSARWGETQYF.

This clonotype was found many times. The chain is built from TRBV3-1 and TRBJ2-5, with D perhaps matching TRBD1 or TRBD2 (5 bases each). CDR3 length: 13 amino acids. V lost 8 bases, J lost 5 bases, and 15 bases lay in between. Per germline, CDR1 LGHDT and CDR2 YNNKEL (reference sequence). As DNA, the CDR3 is TGTGCCAGCGGTGGAACTAGGGGTGAGACCCAGTACTTC. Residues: CASGGTRGETQYF.

CDR3 nucleotide sequence: TGTGCCAGCAGTTTAGCAGGGGGCTGGTCCTACGAGCAGTACTTC. It yields the protein CASSLAGGWSYEQYF. The J gene is TRBJ2-7, the V gene TRBV12-3 or TRBV12-4; TRBD1 matches at 7 bases. Trimming at V came to 0 bases and at J to 1 base, leaving 3 bases not matched to a gene. This CDR3 is built from 15 residues.

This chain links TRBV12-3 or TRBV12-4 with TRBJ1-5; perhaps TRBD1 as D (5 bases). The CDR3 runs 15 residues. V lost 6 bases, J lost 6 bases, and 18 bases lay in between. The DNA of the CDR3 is TGTGCCAGCAGCCTCCTCGGGGGTGGAGGTCAGCCCCAGCATTTT. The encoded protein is CASSLLGGGGQPQHF.

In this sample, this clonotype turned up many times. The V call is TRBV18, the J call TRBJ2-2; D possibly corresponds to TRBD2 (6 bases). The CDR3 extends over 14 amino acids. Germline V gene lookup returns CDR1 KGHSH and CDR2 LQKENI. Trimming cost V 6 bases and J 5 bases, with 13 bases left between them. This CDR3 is CASSEDYRTGELFF. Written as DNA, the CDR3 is TGTGCCAGCTCCGAGGACTACCGGACCGGGGAGCTGTTTTTT.

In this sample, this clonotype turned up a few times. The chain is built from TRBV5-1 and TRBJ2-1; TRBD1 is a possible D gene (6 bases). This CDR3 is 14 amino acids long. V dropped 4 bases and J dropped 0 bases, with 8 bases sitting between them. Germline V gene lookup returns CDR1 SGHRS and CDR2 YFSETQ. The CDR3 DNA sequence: TGCGCCAGCAGCGGACAGAGCTCCTACAATGAGCAGTTCTTC. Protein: CASSGQSSYNEQFF.

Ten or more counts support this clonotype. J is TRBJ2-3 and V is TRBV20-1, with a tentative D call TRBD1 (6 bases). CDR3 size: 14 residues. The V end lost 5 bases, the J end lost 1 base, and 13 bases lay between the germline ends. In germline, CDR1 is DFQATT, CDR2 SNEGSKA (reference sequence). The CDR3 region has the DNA TGCAGTGCTCCCGGGGCAGGGGGCACAGATACGCAGTATTTT. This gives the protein CSAPGAGGTDTQYF.

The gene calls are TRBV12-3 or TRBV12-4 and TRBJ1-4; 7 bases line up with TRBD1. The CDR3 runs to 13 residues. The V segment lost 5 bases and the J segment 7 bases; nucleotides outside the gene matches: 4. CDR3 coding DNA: TGTGCCAGCAGTACCGGGACAGTTGAAAAACTGTTTTTT. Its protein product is CASSTGTVEKLFF.

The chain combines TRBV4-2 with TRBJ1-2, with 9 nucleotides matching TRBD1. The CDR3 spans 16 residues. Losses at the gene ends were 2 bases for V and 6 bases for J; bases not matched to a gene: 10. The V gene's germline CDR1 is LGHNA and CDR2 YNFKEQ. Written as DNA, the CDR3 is TGTGCCAGCAGCCAAAAACGGGGGACAGGGTCCGATGGCTACACCTTC. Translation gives CASSQKRGTGSDGYTF.

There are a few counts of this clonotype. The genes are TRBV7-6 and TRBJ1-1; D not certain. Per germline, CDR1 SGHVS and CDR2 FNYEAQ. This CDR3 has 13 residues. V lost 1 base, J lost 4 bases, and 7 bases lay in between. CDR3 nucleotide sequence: TGTGCCAGCAGCTTAGTCGGGTCCACTGAAGCTTTCTTT. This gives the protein CASSLVGSTEAFF.

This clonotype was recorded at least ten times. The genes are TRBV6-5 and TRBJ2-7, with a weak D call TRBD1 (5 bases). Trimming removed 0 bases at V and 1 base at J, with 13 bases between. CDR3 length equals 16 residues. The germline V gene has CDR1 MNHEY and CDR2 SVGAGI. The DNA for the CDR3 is TGTGCCAGCAGTTACTCAAGGGGAAGGACATCCTACGAGCAGTACTTC. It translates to CASSYSRGRTSYEQYF.

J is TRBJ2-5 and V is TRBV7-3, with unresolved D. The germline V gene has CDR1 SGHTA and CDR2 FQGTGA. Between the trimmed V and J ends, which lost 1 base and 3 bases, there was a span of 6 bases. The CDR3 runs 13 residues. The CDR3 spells CASSLRAEETQYF. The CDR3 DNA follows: TGTGCCAGCAGCTTAAGGGCAGAAGAGACCCAGTACTTC.

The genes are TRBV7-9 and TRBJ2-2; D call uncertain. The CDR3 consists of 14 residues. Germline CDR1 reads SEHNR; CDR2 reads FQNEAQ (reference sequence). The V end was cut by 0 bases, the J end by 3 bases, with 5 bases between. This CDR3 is CASSLAAYTGELFF. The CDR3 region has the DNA TGTGCCAGCAGCTTAGCAGCATACACCGGGGAGCTGTTTTTT. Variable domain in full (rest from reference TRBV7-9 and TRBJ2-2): DTGVSQNPRHKITKRGQNVTFRCDPISEHNRLYWYRQTLGQGPEFLTYFQNEAQLEKSRLLSDRFSAERPKGSFSTLEIQRTEQGDSAMYLCASSLAAYTGELFFGEGSRLTVL.

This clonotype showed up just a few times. The CDR3 sequence: CASSGVWERPGELFF. In DNA form, the CDR3 reads TGTGCCAGCAGCGGAGTTTGGGAGCGTCCCGGGGAGCTGTTTTTT. This rearrangement joins TRBV11-2 to TRBJ2-2, with a tentative D call TRBD2 (5 bases). Germline assignment: CDR1 SGHAT and CDR2 FQNNGV. V was pared by 5 bases and J by 6 bases, with 16 bases between. The CDR3 length is 15 residues.

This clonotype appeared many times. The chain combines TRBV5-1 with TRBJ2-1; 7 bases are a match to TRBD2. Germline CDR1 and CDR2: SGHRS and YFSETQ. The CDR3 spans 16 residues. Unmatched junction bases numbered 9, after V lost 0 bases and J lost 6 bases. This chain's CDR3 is CASSLEGRGRGNEQFF. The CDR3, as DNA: TGCGCCAGCAGCTTGGAAGGTCGCGGGAGAGGCAATGAGCAGTTCTTC.

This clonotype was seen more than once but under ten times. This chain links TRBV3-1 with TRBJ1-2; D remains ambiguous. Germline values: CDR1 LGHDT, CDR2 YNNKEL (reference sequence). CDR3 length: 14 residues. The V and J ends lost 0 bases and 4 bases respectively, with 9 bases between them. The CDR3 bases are TGTGCCAGCAGCCAAGATCAGACGGCCTATGGCTACACCTTC. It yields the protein CASSQDQTAYGYTF.

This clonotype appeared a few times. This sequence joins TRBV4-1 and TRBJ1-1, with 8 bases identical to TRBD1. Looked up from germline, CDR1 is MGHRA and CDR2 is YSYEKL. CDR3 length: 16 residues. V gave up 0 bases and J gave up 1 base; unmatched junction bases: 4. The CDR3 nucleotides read TGCGCCAGCAGCCAAGATCCCAGGGGGCGGAACACTGAAGCTTTCTTT. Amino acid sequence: CASSQDPRGRNTEAFF.

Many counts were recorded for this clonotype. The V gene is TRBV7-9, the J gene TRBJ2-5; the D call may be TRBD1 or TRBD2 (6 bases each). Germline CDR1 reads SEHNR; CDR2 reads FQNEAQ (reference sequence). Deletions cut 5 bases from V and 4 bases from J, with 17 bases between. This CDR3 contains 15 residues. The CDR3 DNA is TGTGCCAGCAGCCAAGGGGTCGGGGGCGGAGAGACCCAGTACTTC. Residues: CASSQGVGGGETQYF.

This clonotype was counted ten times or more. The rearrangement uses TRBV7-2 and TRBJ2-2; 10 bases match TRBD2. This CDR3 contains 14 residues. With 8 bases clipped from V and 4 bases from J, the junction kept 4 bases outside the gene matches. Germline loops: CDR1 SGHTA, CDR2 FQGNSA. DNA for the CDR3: TGTGCCAGCCGCGGACTAGCGGCCACCGGGGAGCTGTTTTTT. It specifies CASRGLAATGELFF.

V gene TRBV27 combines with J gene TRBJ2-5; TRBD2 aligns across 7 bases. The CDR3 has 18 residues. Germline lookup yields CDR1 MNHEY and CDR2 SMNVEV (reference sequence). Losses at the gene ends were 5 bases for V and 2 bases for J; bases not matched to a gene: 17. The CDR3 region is CASSPWFSPTRGQETQYF. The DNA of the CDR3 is TGTGCCAGCAGTCCTTGGTTTTCGCCGACGCGGGGGCAAGAGACCCAGTACTTC.

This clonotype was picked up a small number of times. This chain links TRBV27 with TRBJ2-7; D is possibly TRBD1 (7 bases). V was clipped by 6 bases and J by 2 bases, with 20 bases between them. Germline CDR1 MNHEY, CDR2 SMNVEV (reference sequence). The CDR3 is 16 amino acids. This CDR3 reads CASRKRGDSAPYEQYF. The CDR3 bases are TGTGCCAGCAGAAAAAGGGGGGACAGTGCACCCTACGAGCAGTACTTC.

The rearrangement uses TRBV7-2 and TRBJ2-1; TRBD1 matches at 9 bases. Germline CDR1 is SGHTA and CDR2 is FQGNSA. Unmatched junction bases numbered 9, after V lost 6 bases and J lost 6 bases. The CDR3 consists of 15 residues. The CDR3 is CASRPPGQGTNEQFF. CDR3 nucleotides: TGTGCCAGCAGACCTCCGGGACAGGGTACCAATGAGCAGTTCTTC.

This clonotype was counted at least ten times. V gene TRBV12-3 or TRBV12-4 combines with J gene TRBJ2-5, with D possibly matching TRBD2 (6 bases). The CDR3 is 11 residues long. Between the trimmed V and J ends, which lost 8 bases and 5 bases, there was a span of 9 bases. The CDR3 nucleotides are TGTGCCAGCGGGGGGTTTGAGACCCAGTACTTC. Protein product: CASGGFETQYF.